Included here is one T cell receptor beta chain sequence, with context. Its antigen is unidentified. The source of the sample is a study of OX40 agonist ivuxolimab in advanced cancers. Study details: Therapy given before enrollment (anti-PD-1, anti-PD-L1 or anti-CTLA-4) was allowed, and over 35% had some.

Germline V gene data show CDR1 as LNHDA and CDR2 as SQIVND (reference sequence). Trimming stripped 7 bases from V and 0 bases from J, with 13 bases between. The CDR3 loop spans 15 amino acids. Whole-study findings and limits: Expanded clones belonging to CD8+ T cells outnumbered, on average, those of CD4+. Clonal expansion from baseline to week 6 occurred in both CD4+ and CD8+ T cells.

Sequenced by immunoSEQ multiplex PCR; TCRdb stores in-frame clones only, minus some. The sample shows about 67,000 clones, around 83% of them seen only once. Excluded were patients having autoimmune disease history or systemic immunosuppression. The V gene is TRBV19, the J gene TRBJ1-3, with D perhaps TRBD1 (5 bases). The sample in question was CD4+ or CD8+ T cells sorted from blood, obtained in a trial of the OX40 agonist ivuxolimab. The source is an adult with an advanced solid tumor such as melanoma, head and neck, liver or kidney cancer. The CDR3 protein is CASTIGQSSGNTIYF. The CDR3 nucleotides read TGTGCCAGTACCATTGGACAAAGCTCTGGAAACACCATATATTTT.